Sequencing of this T cell receptor beta chain was carried out in a study of blood T cell repertoires in COVID-19. The method was immunoSEQ multiplex PCR; TCRdb's version includes in-frame clones alone and lacks a portion of them. This table has under 170,000 clones, approximately 90% appearing once. Germline V CDR1 and CDR2: LNHDA, SQIVND (reference sequence). The CDR3 has 13 residues. Trimming took 2 bases from V and 2 from J, leaving 5 bases between them. The source is a woman aged 55-70 years with active or convalescent COVID-19. What was sequenced was peripheral blood. The genes are TRBV19 and TRBJ2-3; D remains unclear. CDR3 in DNA: TGTGCCAGTAGTATAAGCCCCACAGATACGCAGTATTTT. Translation gives CASSISPTDTQYF. Drawing the rest from reference TRBV19 and TRBJ2-3, the complete variable domain is DGGITQSPKYLFRKEGQNVTLSCEQNLNHDAMYWYRQDPGQGLRLIYYSQIVNDFQKGDIAEGYSVSREKKESFPLTVTSAQKNPTAFYLCASSISPTDTQYFGPGTRLTVL.